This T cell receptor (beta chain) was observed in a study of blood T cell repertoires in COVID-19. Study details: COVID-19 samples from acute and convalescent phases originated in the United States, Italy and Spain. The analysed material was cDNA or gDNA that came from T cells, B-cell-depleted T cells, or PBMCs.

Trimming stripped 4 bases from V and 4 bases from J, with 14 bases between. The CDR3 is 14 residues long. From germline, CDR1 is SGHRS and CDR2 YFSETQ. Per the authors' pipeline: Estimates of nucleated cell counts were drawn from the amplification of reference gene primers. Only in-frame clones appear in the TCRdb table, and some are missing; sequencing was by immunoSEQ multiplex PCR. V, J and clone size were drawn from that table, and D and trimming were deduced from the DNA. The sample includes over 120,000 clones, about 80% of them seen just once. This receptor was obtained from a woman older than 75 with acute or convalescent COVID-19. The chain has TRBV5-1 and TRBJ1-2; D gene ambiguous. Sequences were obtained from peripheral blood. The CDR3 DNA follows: TGCGCCAGCAGCCCCTTAATCGAGGGCTATGGCTACACCTTC. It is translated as CASSPLIEGYGYTF.